The present TCR beta chain was sequenced within a study of cytomegalovirus exposure and HLA in healthy donors. Study-wide context: The same platform was used for the roughly 110 validation repertoires as for the 666 first-cohort repertoires, as reported in a later analysis.

Germline V gives CDR1 LGHNA, CDR2 YSLEER. V was pared by 3 bases and J by 7 bases, with 10 bases between. This CDR3 region has 13 residues. Sequencing used immunoSEQ multiplex PCR; TCRdb keeps in-frame clones, though not all of them. Here the sample spans roughly 200,000 clones, approximately 86% being singletons. The gene calls are TRBV4-3 and TRBJ2-1, with TRBD1 as a possible D gene (6 bases). The specimen sequenced was PBMCs. The receptor comes from a man aged 25 to 40 in good health and CMV-seropositive. DNA for the CDR3: TGCGCCAGCAGCCACCTACAGGGAAATGAGCAGTTCTTC. Its protein is CASSHLQGNEQFF.